Below are 17 T cell receptor beta chains sequenced from a single sample in a study of T cell responses to AZD1222 COVID-19 vaccine. Assay: immunoSEQ multiplex PCR; the TCRdb copy retains only in-frame clones and omits some. The sample shows 93,000 or so clones, less than 95% of them seen only once. This specimen consisted of peripheral blood, obtained on day 0 of AZD1222 vaccination. The source is an adult in good health.

The rearrangement joins TRBV5-4 to TRBJ2-1, with a possible D match to TRBD2 (6 bases). The CDR3 length is 13 residues. Trimming pared 7 bases from V and 9 bases from J, leaving 17 bases between. The germline V gene has CDR1 SGHNT and CDR2 YYREEE (reference sequence). The CDR3 here is CASGVWGVGEQFF. The DNA for the CDR3 is TGTGCCAGCGGAGTGTGGGGGGTCGGTGAGCAGTTCTTC.

The chain carries TRBV6-5 and TRBJ1-3; D is ambiguous. Germline V CDR1 and CDR2: MNHEY, SVGAGI. The V end was cut by 6 bases, the J end by 0 bases, with 12 bases between. This CDR3 is built from 15 residues. In nucleotides, the CDR3 is TGTGCCAGCAGCCAAGGAGTTCTCTCTGGAAACACCATATATTTT. Its translation: CASSQGVLSGNTIYF.

The table lists this clone with a few counts. The V and J genes are TRBV4-3 and TRBJ1-2; the D gene is possibly TRBD1 (5 bases). Germline lookup yields CDR1 LGHNA and CDR2 YSLEER. V was shortened by 3 bases and J by 1 base, with 18 bases between the two germline ends. The CDR3 extends over 17 amino acids. The CDR3 DNA reads TGCGCCAGCAGCCAGATGGGGGGGATCGGGTTTAACTATGGCTACACCTTC. Its protein is CASSQMGGIGFNYGYTF.

The rearrangement links TRBV5-1 to TRBJ1-1; 7 positions match TRBD1. The CDR3 has 15 residues. Germline CDR1 SGHRS, CDR2 YFSETQ. The J segment lost 4 bases and the V segment lost 4 bases, leaving 10 bases of the junction unmatched. The CDR3 here is CASSLLQGGGTEAFF. The CDR3 bases are TGCGCCAGCAGCCTACTGCAGGGGGGTGGCACTGAAGCTTTCTTT. The full variable domain, rest sourced from reference TRBV5-1 and TRBJ1-1, is KAGVTQTPRYLIKTRGQQVTLSCSPISGHRSVSWYQQTPGQGLQFLFEYFSETQRNKGNFPGRFSGRQFSNSRSEMNVSTLELGDSALYLCASSLLQGGGTEAFFGQGTRLTVV.

This chain joins TRBV30 and TRBJ2-5; 8 bases align to TRBD2. V lost 0 bases and J lost 3; bases outside the gene matches: 15. The CDR3 runs 18 residues. Germline V CDR1 and CDR2: GTSNPN, SVGIG (reference sequence). CDR3 in amino acids: CAWSVPIMGGGTEETQYF. In DNA, the CDR3 is TGTGCCTGGAGTGTGCCCATCATGGGCGGGGGGACGGAAGAGACCCAGTACTTC.

With respect to this clone: This CDR3 is missing its conserved last phenylalanine or tryptophan, likely due to a read error. The DNA is omitted, as the CDR3 cannot be located on it reliably, and the CDR3 follows TCRdb's listing. This sequence joins TRBV12-3 or TRBV12-4 and TRBJ1-4; TRBD1, the D gene given by the table, was not confirmed from the DNA. Including both end residues, the CDR3 is 10 amino acids long. The CDR3 loop is CASSWAELFL.

The chain has TRBV7-9 and TRBJ2-1; 7 bases fit TRBD1. The CDR3 spans 15 residues. V lost 4 bases, J lost 4 bases, and 7 bases stayed unmatched. Germline lookup yields CDR1 SEHNR and CDR2 FQNEAQ (reference sequence). The CDR3 DNA is TGTGCCAGCAGCTCCCACAGGGGTCTATACAATGAGCAGTTCTTC. The encoded protein is CASSSHRGLYNEQFF.

This chain links TRBV7-9 with TRBJ2-3; TRBD2 aligns across 9 bases. CDR3 length: 16 amino acids. Germline CDR1 SEHNR, CDR2 FQNEAQ (reference sequence). The V and J ends lost 5 bases and 8 bases, in that order; junction bases with no gene match: 14. The CDR3 bases are TGTGCCAGCAGCCTCCTCGGAGGCAGCGGGGGGTTTACGCAGTATTTT. Translation gives CASSLLGGSGGFTQYF.

The chain carries TRBV6-5 and TRBJ2-7; 10 bases align to TRBD1. CDR3 length: 13 amino acids. The ends lost 6 bases at V and 5 bases at J; junction bases unmatched: 4. The germline CDR1 and CDR2 sequences are MNHEY and SVGAGI. CDR3 nucleotides: TGTGCCAGCAGGAAGGGGACAGGGGACGAGCAGTACTTC. Translating gives CASRKGTGDEQYF.

The chain's CDR3 is CASSLQGMGGSPLHF. The CDR3 DNA is TGTGCCAGCAGCCTGCAAGGGATGGGGGGTTCACCCCTCCACTTT. The V gene is TRBV3-1 (or the pseudogene TRBV3-2), the J gene TRBJ1-6; D might be TRBD1 (5 bases). Germline lookup yields CDR1 LGHDT and CDR2 YNNKEL (reference sequence). With 4 bases removed from V and 9 bases from J, the gap between germline ends came to 16 bases. This CDR3 spans 15 amino acids.

This chain joins TRBV6-2 or TRBV6-3 and TRBJ2-7, with D possibly being TRBD1 (6 bases). The CDR3 contains 11 residues. Trimming took 4 bases from V and 11 from J, leaving 12 bases between them. Germline loops: CDR1 MNHEY, CDR2 SVGEGT. The CDR3 sequence is CASSSGTIEYF. CDR3 DNA sequence: TGTGCCAGCAGTTCCGGGACAATAGAGTACTTC.

This clone has a single count. The chain links TRBV28 to TRBJ1-1; D remains ambiguous. Trimming removed 3 bases at V and 3 bases at J, with 5 bases between. The germline CDR1 and CDR2 sequences are MDHEN and SYDVKM. The CDR3 has 12 amino acids. The CDR3 DNA is TGTGCCAGCAGTTTCGGATACACTGAAGCTTTCTTT. Its translation is CASSFGYTEAFF.

V and J are TRBV4-1 and TRBJ2-3; D remains ambiguous. The CDR3 extends over 14 amino acids. The germline gives CDR1 MGHRA, CDR2 YSYEKL. V was shortened by 3 bases and J by 1 base, with 8 bases between the two germline ends. The CDR3 region is CASSQSTGTDTQYF. The CDR3 DNA reads TGCGCCAGCAGCCAGTCGACGGGCACAGATACGCAGTATTTT.

This rearrangement joins TRBV23-1 to TRBJ1-2; TRBD1 matches 7 bases. TRBV23-1 counts as an open reading frame of uncertain function. The CDR3 length is 16 residues. Unmatched junction bases numbered 14, after V lost 6 bases and J lost 4 bases. CDR3 in amino acids: CASRDRPIRVAYGYTF. Written as DNA, the CDR3 is TGCGCCAGCAGGGACAGGCCGATCCGAGTTGCCTATGGCTACACCTTC.

This chain connects TRBV6-2 or TRBV6-3 to TRBJ2-7, with 10 bases that match TRBD1. This CDR3 comprises 14 residues. Germline CDR1 is MNHEY and CDR2 is SVGEGT. The J segment lost 7 bases and the V segment lost 5 bases, leaving 8 bases of the junction unmatched. CDR3 nucleotides: TGTGCCAGCAGTGGACAGGGGGAACGTCGAGAGCAGTACTTC. Amino acid sequence: CASSGQGERREQYF.

The chain links TRBV16 to TRBJ1-2; 7 nucleotides line up with TRBD1. Germline-derived CDR1 and CDR2 are KGHSY and FQNENV. After removal of 4 bases from V and 7 bases from J, the junction contained 6 bases not matched to a gene. The CDR3 covers 13 residues. This chain's CDR3 is CASSRGTVGGYTF. The CDR3 bases are TGTGCCAGCAGCCGGGGGACAGTTGGTGGCTACACCTTC.

The chain combines TRBV7-2 with TRBJ2-7; tentative D call: TRBD2 (6 bases). Between the trimmed V and J ends, which lost 0 bases and 7 bases, there was a span of 16 bases. Germline-derived CDR1 and CDR2 are SGHTA and FQGNSA. This CDR3 has 15 amino acids. The CDR3 sequence is CASSLAAGEGREQYF. Here the CDR3 DNA reads TGTGCCAGCAGCTTAGCGGCAGGTGAGGGGAGGGAGCAGTACTTC.